This TCR beta chain was retrieved from a study of CD8+CD57+ T cells in acquired aplastic anemia. Study results and limitations: Patients and controls were found to share over 25 CD8+ CDR3 sequences. Statistical testing detected no significant gap in CD8+ Simpson's diversity between patients and controls.

TCR beta VDJ and CDR3 profiles were obtained from a genomic DNA template. Each CDR3 protein is one row after TCRdb ran MiXCR on the reads. The sample has about 40,000 distinct CDR3 sequences; approximately 63% are singletons. V lost 4 bases to trimming and J lost 0 bases, with 12 bases between them. The germline CDR1 and CDR2 sequences are SGHTA and FQGNSA. CDR3 length: 15 residues. All patients picked for sequencing had shown, by flow cytometry, an expansion of CD8+CD57+ cells. Patient blood was sampled before any therapy had been received. This clonotype was seen only once. Its antigen is as yet unknown.

This receptor was obtained from a human donor with aplastic anemia. The chain combines TRBV7-2 with TRBJ2-5; D gene uncertain. The source material was sorted CD4+, CD8+, or CD8+CD57+ T cells (not recorded which) from PBMCs. The CDR3 DNA is TGTGCCAGCAGCTCGGTGGAGTGGTACCAAGAGACCCAGTACTTC. It codes for CASSSVEWYQETQYF.